The 29 T cell receptor beta chains listed next were all sequenced from one sample in a study of technical replicates of blood from four donors. This table comes from immunoSEQ multiplex PCR, and its TCRdb copy is limited to in-frame clones, with some not included. Found here are 60,000 to 85,000 clones, 90% to 95% of them singletons; the top ten hold approximately 0.41%. Sequencing used T cells isolated from PBMCs. The origin of the receptors is a human donor in good health.

The chain joins TRBV7-2 to TRBJ1-1; D call uncertain. The CDR3 extends over 14 amino acids. The V end lost 5 bases, the J end lost 4 bases, and 14 bases lay between the germline ends. The germline V gene has CDR1 SGHTA and CDR2 FQGNSA. The CDR3 DNA sequence: TGTGCCAGCAGCCAAGTGCGGATTTCCACTGAAGCTTTCTTT. Protein product: CASSQVRISTEAFF. Combining the CDR3 with reference TRBV7-2 and TRBJ1-1 gives the whole variable domain GAGVSQSPSNKVTEKGKDVELRCDPISGHTALYWYRQSLGQGLEFLIYFQGNSAPDKSGLPSDRFSAERTGGSVSTLTIQRTQQEDSAVYLCASSQVRISTEAFFGQGTRLTVV.

This clone was detected once. V gene TRBV7-9 combines with J gene TRBJ2-1, with D possibly TRBD2 on 6 matching bases. Trimming pared 3 bases from V and 0 bases from J, leaving 12 bases between. Germline V gene data show CDR1 as SEHNR and CDR2 as FQNEAQ (reference sequence). The length of the CDR3 is 16 residues. The CDR3 protein is CASSLGLLSSYNEQFF. CDR3 nucleotide sequence: TGTGCCAGCAGCTTGGGACTTCTAAGCTCCTACAATGAGCAGTTCTTC.

The gene calls are TRBV5-1 and TRBJ2-7; 9 bases are a match to TRBD2. Trimming at V came to 6 bases and at J to 6 bases, leaving 19 bases not matched to a gene. CDR3 size: 17 residues. Germline V CDR1 and CDR2: SGHRS, YFSETQ. The CDR3 reads CASTTFTSAGGASEQYF. CDR3 DNA: TGCGCCAGCACCACTTTCACCTCAGCGGGAGGAGCCAGCGAGCAGTACTTC.

This sequence joins TRBV7-9 and TRBJ2-7; maybe TRBD2 (6 bases). CDR3 size: 14 residues. Germline assignment: CDR1 SEHNR and CDR2 FQNEAQ (reference sequence). Trimming removed 5 bases at V and 0 bases at J, with 11 bases between. CDR3 amino acids: CASSPRDFSYEQYF. The CDR3 nucleotides are TGTGCCAGCAGCCCCCGGGACTTCTCCTACGAGCAGTACTTC.

The chain uses TRBV27 and TRBJ2-3, with D unclear. CDR3 size: 12 residues. V lost 4 bases and J 4 bases, leaving 6 bases between the germline ends. The germline V gene encodes CDR1 MNHEY and CDR2 SMNVEV (reference sequence). CDR3 loop: CASSSPADTQYF. For the CDR3, the DNA is TGTGCCAGCAGTTCACCGGCAGATACGCAGTATTTT.

V gene TRBV18 combines with J gene TRBJ1-1; no reliable D call. The germline V gene has CDR1 KGHSH and CDR2 LQKENI. V lost 3 bases and J 3 bases, leaving 20 bases between the germline ends. The CDR3 is made up of 17 amino acids. DNA of the CDR3: TGTGCCAGCTCACCCCTCGACATCCCGCTACGGTACACTGAAGCTTTCTTT. This gives the protein CASSPLDIPLRYTEAFF.

The chain combines TRBV5-4 with TRBJ2-2; the match to TRBD1 covers 8 bases. V was pared by 4 bases and J by 1 base, with 3 bases of the junction left unmatched. This CDR3 has 15 residues. CDR1 is SGHNT, CDR2 YYREEE, per germline (reference sequence). CDR3 residues: CASSPGTGNTGELFF. CDR3 nucleotides: TGTGCCAGCAGCCCGGGGACAGGGAACACCGGGGAGCTGTTTTTT.

The chain links TRBV14 to TRBJ2-7; 10 bases line up with TRBD2. This CDR3 has 18 residues. CDR1 SGHDN and CDR2 FVKESK come from the germline V gene. V was clipped by 1 base and J by 0 bases; unmatched bases: 9. CDR3 nucleotides: TGTGCCAGCAGCCAAGTTAGATTGGGACTAGCGACCTCCTACGAGCAGTACTTC. Translation: CASSQVRLGLATSYEQYF.

The genes are TRBV29-1 and TRBJ2-3; 9 bases agree with TRBD2. With 3 bases clipped from V and 5 bases from J, the junction kept 9 bases outside the gene matches. Germline V gene sequence: CDR1 SQVTM, CDR2 ANQGSEA. The CDR3 is made up of 15 amino acids. The DNA for the CDR3 is TGCAGCGTTGAGGGGACTAGCTGGGGTGGAGATACGCAGTATTTT. This translates into CSVEGTSWGGDTQYF.

The chain combines TRBV6-6 with TRBJ1-5; D might be TRBD1 (5 bases). V was shortened by 0 bases and J by 3 bases, with 9 bases between the two germline ends. The germline V gene has CDR1 MNHNY and CDR2 SVGAGI (reference sequence). The CDR3 sequence is 15 residues long. The CDR3 DNA is TGTGCCAGCAGTTACTCCGGAGGGGACAATCAGCCCCAGCATTTT. Translation: CASSYSGGDNQPQHF.

The genes are TRBV30 and TRBJ2-1; 7 nucleotides align to TRBD2. This CDR3 contains 11 residues. Looked up from germline, CDR1 is GTSNPN and CDR2 is SVGIG (reference sequence). V lost 3 bases and J lost 9; bases outside the gene matches: 2. CDR3 nucleotide sequence: TGTGCCTGGAGCGGGAGGAGTGAGCAGTTCTTC. Its translation is CAWSGRSEQFF.

This chain connects TRBV4-1 to TRBJ2-3; D gene uncertain. Trimming left V 4 bases short and J 6 bases short, with 11 bases between. This CDR3 is 13 amino acids long. The germline CDR1 and CDR2 sequences are MGHRA and YSYEKL. CDR3 region: CASSPSPEDTQYF. CDR3 bases: TGCGCCAGCAGCCCAAGCCCGGAGGATACGCAGTATTTT.

The rearrangement joins TRBV5-4 to TRBJ2-1, with D maybe TRBD1 (5 bases). The CDR3 runs 11 residues. Trimming took off 4 bases at V and 7 bases at J, with 6 bases between the two ends. The germline V gene encodes CDR1 SGHNT and CDR2 YYREEE (reference sequence). CDR3 DNA sequence: TGTGCCAGCAGCAGGGGTAATGAGCAGTTCTTC. Translation: CASSRGNEQFF.

The rearrangement links TRBV5-1 to TRBJ1-5, with D perhaps TRBD1 (5 bases). Germline V CDR1 and CDR2: SGHRS, YFSETQ. V gave up 2 bases and J gave up 0 bases, with 18 bases separating them. The CDR3 runs 18 residues. Here the CDR3 DNA reads TGCGCCAGCAGCTTAGACCGACGGGAGGGGTATAGCAATCAGCCCCAGCATTTT. Translated: CASSLDRREGYSNQPQHF.

The V call is TRBV10-3, the J call TRBJ2-1; D is uncertain. This CDR3 is 13 amino acids long. V shed 7 bases and J shed 2 bases, with 9 bases lying between them. CDR1 is ENHRY and CDR2 is SYGVKD in the germline V gene. DNA of the CDR3: TGTGCCATCACCCAGGTCACCTACAATGAGCAGTTCTTC. Amino acids: CAITQVTYNEQFF.

V gene TRBV2 combines with J gene TRBJ2-3, with 11 positions matching TRBD2. Trimming took 5 bases from V and 5 from J; bases not matched to a gene: 9. The germline V gene has CDR1 SNHLY and CDR2 FYNNEI. The length of the CDR3 is 16 residues. In nucleotides, the CDR3 is TGTGCCAGCAGTCGACGACTAGCGGGAAGTAAAGATACGCAGTATTTT. It translates to CASSRRLAGSKDTQYF.

This clone was seen more than once but under ten times. The rearrangement joins TRBV7-6 to TRBJ1-1, with D uncertain. CDR3 length: 12 residues. Germline V CDR1 and CDR2: SGHVS, FNYEAQ. V was cut by 5 bases and J by 6 bases, with 10 bases left in between. The CDR3 spells CASSDAGAEAFF. Written as DNA, the CDR3 is TGTGCCAGCAGCGACGCGGGAGCTGAAGCTTTCTTT.

The CDR3 protein is CASSLETADGELFF. As DNA, the CDR3 is TGTGCCAGCAGCTTGGAAACAGCCGACGGGGAGCTGTTTTTT. V is TRBV5-6 and J is TRBJ2-2, with D hard to call. The CDR3 runs 14 residues. The V gene lost 0 bases and the J gene lost 7 bases, with 10 bases spanning the gap. The germline CDR1 and CDR2 sequences are SGHDT and YYEEEE.

This clone has more than one count but fewer than ten. CDR3 DNA: TGCGCCAGCAGTGAACAGGGGGCTTACAATGAGCAGTTCTTC. It codes for CASSEQGAYNEQFF. The rearrangement links TRBV10-2 to TRBJ2-1; the match to TRBD1 covers 9 bases. The CDR3 extends over 14 amino acids. From germline, CDR1 is WSHSY and CDR2 SAAADI. With 3 bases clipped from V and 4 bases from J, the junction kept 1 base outside the gene matches.

This clone was found once. This chain uses TRBV5-1 with TRBJ2-7; TRBD2 agrees at 10 bases. CDR3 size: 14 residues. V gave up 4 bases and J gave up 3 bases; unmatched junction bases: 4. The V gene's germline CDR1 is SGHRS and CDR2 YFSETQ. CDR3 in amino acids: CASSPWTSGYEQYF. The CDR3 DNA follows: TGCGCCAGCAGCCCATGGACTAGCGGCTACGAGCAGTACTTC.

The chain joins TRBV5-1 to TRBJ2-7; D is possibly TRBD2 (6 bases). Germline V gene lookup returns CDR1 SGHRS and CDR2 YFSETQ. V was pared by 0 bases and J by 4 bases, with 20 bases between. There are 17 residues in the CDR3. DNA of the CDR3: TGCGCCAGCAGCTTGGCCTACTCGGAGGGTTATAGGTACGAGCAGTACTTC. Its translation is CASSLAYSEGYRYEQYF.

The chain combines TRBV7-3 with TRBJ2-7, with D uncertain. Trimming pared 5 bases from V and 3 bases from J, leaving 11 bases between. CDR1 is SGHTA and CDR2 is FQGTGA in the germline V gene. This CDR3 has 13 amino acids. Written as DNA, the CDR3 is TGTGCCAGCAGCCCCAATCCCATCTACGAGCAGTACTTC. This translates into CASSPNPIYEQYF.

The chain combines TRBV29-1 with TRBJ1-4; D is uncertain. The germline V gene has CDR1 SQVTM and CDR2 ANQGSEA. V lost 3 bases and J 2 bases, leaving 7 bases between the germline ends. The CDR3 is 13 amino acids. CDR3 protein: CSVEGGTNEKLFF. The DNA for the CDR3 is TGCAGCGTTGAGGGCGGGACTAATGAAAAACTGTTTTTT.

V gene TRBV30 combines with J gene TRBJ1-4, with TRBD1 identical over 8 bases. Unmatched junction bases numbered 7, after V lost 8 bases and J lost 2 bases. This CDR3 is built from 14 residues. Germline CDR1 GTSNPN, CDR2 SVGIG (reference sequence). CDR3 sequence reads: CAGTRTGTNEKLFF. For the CDR3, the DNA is TGTGCCGGGACGAGGACAGGGACTAATGAAAAACTGTTTTTT. The whole variable domain, remainder taken from reference TRBV30 and TRBJ1-4, is SQTIHQWPATLVQPVGSPLSLECTVEGTSNPNLYWYRQAAGRGLQLLFYSVGIGQISSEVPQNLSASRPQDRQFILSSKKLLLSDSGFYLCAGTRTGTNEKLFFGSGTQLSVL.

This chain joins TRBV7-9 and TRBJ1-5; D gene uncertain. CDR3 length: 14 amino acids. Deletions cut 3 bases from V and 0 bases from J, with 6 bases between. Germline lookup yields CDR1 SEHNR and CDR2 FQNEAQ (reference sequence). The CDR3 DNA follows: TGTGCCAGCAGCTTCGGTGCTAGCAATCAGCCCCAGCATTTT. Translating it yields CASSFGASNQPQHF. Together with reference TRBV7-9 and TRBJ1-5, the CDR3 gives the full variable domain: DTGVSQNPRHKITKRGQNVTFRCDPISEHNRLYWYRQTLGQGPEFLTYFQNEAQLEKSRLLSDRFSAERPKGSFSTLEIQRTEQGDSAMYLCASSFGASNQPQHFGDGTRLSIL.

The V call is TRBV14, the J call TRBJ2-7; D ambiguous. Germline CDR1 SGHDN, CDR2 FVKESK. Trimming took off 1 base at V and 3 bases at J, with 13 bases between the two ends. The length of the CDR3 is 15 residues. In nucleotides, the CDR3 is TGTGCCAGCAGCCAAGGCGACATGATCTTCTACGAGCAGTACTTC. This translates into CASSQGDMIFYEQYF.

The rearrangement uses TRBV11-3 and TRBJ2-7, with D possibly matching TRBD2 (5 bases). Per germline, CDR1 SGHNT and CDR2 YENEEA. The CDR3 covers 14 residues. V shed 5 bases and J shed 6 bases, with 17 bases lying between them. The CDR3 sequence is CASSSPPEEVEQYF. In DNA, the CDR3 is TGTGCCAGCAGCAGCCCCCCAGAGGAGGTCGAGCAGTACTTC.

This rearrangement joins TRBV9 to TRBJ2-3; a possible D gene is TRBD2 (6 bases). Germline assignment: CDR1 SGDLS and CDR2 YYNGEE. Trimming took off 3 bases at V and 0 bases at J, with 17 bases between the two ends. The CDR3 is 17 amino acids. Written as DNA, the CDR3 is TGTGCCAGCAGCGCGTGGTTGACTAGACCTAGCACAGATACGCAGTATTTT. Its translation: CASSAWLTRPSTDTQYF.

The DNA of the CDR3 is TGCAGTGCTAGTCAGGGCTACGAGCAGTACTTC. Translating gives CSASQGYEQYF. The chain uses TRBV20-1 and TRBJ2-7; D is possibly TRBD1 (5 bases). Trimming shortened V by 3 bases and J by 3 bases, and 6 bases separated the two germline ends. Germline V CDR1 and CDR2: DFQATT, SNEGSKA (reference sequence). The length of the CDR3 is 11 residues.